The following is a TCR beta chain sequence with its context. The data derive from a study of blood T cell repertoires in COVID-19. In the study overall: The United States, Italy and Spain were the sources of the acute and convalescent COVID-19 samples. The cDNA or gDNA used as material had been derived from T cells, B-cell-depleted T cells, or PBMCs.

In germline, CDR1 is LNHNV, CDR2 YYDKDF (reference sequence). The CDR3 contains 12 residues. V lost 5 bases to trimming and J lost 4 bases, with 9 bases between them. In the original processing: Quantification of nucleated cells was approximated via reference gene primer amplification. Data came from immunoSEQ multiplex PCR; TCRdb stores just in-frame clones and leaves some out. V and J calls plus clone size are reproduced from that table; the DNA served to infer D and trimming. This table has 89,000 or so clones, 85% appearing once. The clonotype was recovered from a man older than 75 with acute or convalescent COVID-19. The sequenced material came from peripheral blood. V usage is TRBV15 and J usage is TRBJ2-7; D perhaps matches TRBD1 (6 bases). The CDR3 spells CATSEQGYEQYF. DNA of the CDR3: TGTGCCACCAGCGAACAGGGTTACGAGCAGTACTTC. Drawing the rest from reference TRBV15 and TRBJ2-7, the complete variable domain is DAMVIQNPRYQVTQFGKPVTLSCSQTLNHNVMYWYQQKSSQAPKLLFHYYDKDFNNEADTPDNFQSRRPNTSFCFLDIRSPGLGDTAMYLCATSEQGYEQYFGPGTRLTVT.